This T cell receptor beta chain was recorded in a study of blood T cell repertoires in COVID-19 (dated by TCRdb to about 2020). Regarding the complete study: The collaborator samples originated in the United States, Italy and Spain and spanned the acute and convalescent phases of COVID-19. The repertoires were made available in a free public database intended to serve as a resource for research on the immune response to SARS-CoV-2. Nearly every sample came with metadata listing a de-identified subject ID, COVID-19 status, age in years and sex. Deeply sampled blood TCRbeta repertoires from subjects exposed to, actively infected with, or recovered from COVID-19 were included in the dataset. The material from the prospective study consisted of cDNA or gDNA derived from T cells, B-cell-depleted T cells, or PBMCs. Where available, HLA class I and class II types were obtained from metadata supplied by the sample provider rather than from assay-based typing. Samples were obtained from the ongoing ImmuneRACE study (first 160 participants) and from 1,000 to 1,500 subjects provided by 6 global collaborators. General conclusions and limits of the study: The amount of clinical and demographic metadata varied by source and participant and was provided uncurated.

One collaborating source in Seattle enrolled patients during active infection and followed them longitudinally through the course of disease. Each collaborating institution followed its own protocols to collect whole blood in K2EDTA tubes. Collaborator samples were shipped for TCRbeta analysis as frozen whole blood, isolated PBMCs, or DNA extracted from either sample type. TCRbeta CDR3 regions were amplified from genomic DNA using the immunoSEQ Assay, a bias-controlled multiplex PCR. The study's processing was this. The number of nucleated cells in each sample was estimated from the amplification of reference gene primers within the assay. Sequence reads were collapsed and filtered to measure the absolute abundance of every unique TCRbeta CDR3 rearrangement. For each sample, productive Simpson clonality was calculated as the square root of Simpson's diversity index across productive rearrangements. TCRdb limited this immuneACCESS table to in-frame rearrangements with V and J called. A share of clones is missing; checked studies link under half to unresolved V genes, and the rest is unexplained. V and J calls and clone size are given by that table; D and trimming were obtained from the DNA. The sample profile shows over 200,000 clones; 83% of them were found once. The leading ten clones occupy roughly 1.3% of the sample.

Comments on this clone: Its antigen is unknown. No base quality information exists; no much larger clone differs at one position.

Taken from cysteine to phenylalanine, the CDR3 has 18 residues. Only the CDR3 DNA stays, 54 bases, in frame from base 1. The germline V end is reduced by 6 bases and the J end by 3 bases; junction bases left unmatched: 8. According to the germline V gene, CDR1 reads MNHEY and CDR2 reads SVGEGT. The chain links TRBV6-2 or TRBV6-3 with TRBJ2-2; TRBD2 lines up with 15 middle nucleotides. The sequence derives from a woman between 25 and 40 years old with COVID-19, enrolled during active disease. The source material was peripheral blood. The nucleotide sequence is given as TGTGCCAGCAGCCGTCCCGGGACTAGCGGGAGGTACACCGGGGAGCTGTTTTTT. Its product reads: CASSRPGTSGRYTGELFF.